The 30 T cell receptor beta chains presented below share a single source sample, sequenced in a study of shared clonotypes between healthy human individuals. Assay used: immunoSEQ multiplex PCR; TCRdb lists only in-frame clones, some missing. The sample has a few million clones, 85% to 95% seen once; the top ten hold about 0.39%. Sequences were obtained from naive CD4+ T cells from PBMCs. As for subset: CD45RA+ positively selected. The source is a man in his late teens or twenties in good health. Some clones in this sample may be carry-over from other donors' samples.

This sequence joins TRBV10-3 and TRBJ2-7; perhaps TRBD2 as D (6 bases). Trimming removed 6 bases at V and 0 bases at J, with 9 bases between. The CDR3 has 13 amino acids. Germline lookup yields CDR1 ENHRY and CDR2 SYGVKD. CDR3 DNA: TGTGCCATCAGGGTCGGGAGCTCCTACGAGCAGTACTTC. It codes for CAIRVGSSYEQYF.

The chain is built from TRBV7-6 and TRBJ2-1, with 8 bases lining up with TRBD2. The CDR3 runs to 13 residues. The V and J ends lost 5 bases and 15 bases, in that order; junction bases with no gene match: 12. Germline CDR1 reads SGHVS; CDR2 reads FNYEAQ. The CDR3 region has the DNA TGTGCCAGCAGCCCGGGACTAGTCTTGACATTGTTCTTC. This encodes CASSPGLVLTLFF.

This rearrangement joins TRBV4-3 to TRBJ2-1; TRBD2 agrees at 12 bases. CDR3 length: 18 residues. CDR1 and CDR2 (germline): LGHNA, YSLEER. V trimming: 0 bases; J trimming: 7 bases; junction bases outside the gene matches: 10. The CDR3 protein is CASSQDYASGRAWNEQFF. The CDR3 DNA reads TGCGCCAGCAGCCAAGATTACGCTAGCGGGAGGGCGTGGAATGAGCAGTTCTTC.

The V and J genes are TRBV7-9 and TRBJ2-1; no firm D call. The CDR3 runs 15 residues. From germline, CDR1 is SEHNR and CDR2 FQNEAQ (reference sequence). Trimming left V 1 base short and J 6 bases short, with 13 bases between. CDR3 bases: TGTGCCAGCAGCTTAGGCCCCGGAGCAGGCAATGAGCAGTTCTTC. This codes for CASSLGPGAGNEQFF.

The genes are TRBV19 and TRBJ2-7, with D hard to call. Germline values: CDR1 LNHDA, CDR2 SQIVND (reference sequence). The V end lost 9 bases, the J end lost 0 bases, and 15 bases lay between the germline ends. The CDR3 runs 14 residues. The CDR3 coding sequence is TGTGCCAGCCGAGGTCAGGATAGCTCCTACGAGCAGTACTTC. This translates into CASRGQDSSYEQYF. The entire variable domain, with the rest obtained from reference TRBV19 and TRBJ2-7, is as follows: DGGITQSPKYLFRKEGQNVTLSCEQNLNHDAMYWYRQDPGQGLRLIYYSQIVNDFQKGDIAEGYSVSREKKESFPLTVTSAQKNPTAFYLCASRGQDSSYEQYFGPGTRLTVT.

The chain carries TRBV30 and TRBJ2-6; unclear D gene. CDR1 is GTSNPN and CDR2 is SVGIG in the germline V gene (reference sequence). V lost 1 base to trimming and J lost 3 bases, with 4 bases between them. The CDR3 is made up of 13 amino acids. The CDR3 DNA follows: TGTGCCTGGAGTGAAGGTGGGGCCAACGTCCTGACTTTC. Encoded protein: CAWSEGGANVLTF.

This clone was seen a single time. This chain uses TRBV29-1 with TRBJ2-3; D is uncertain. Germline lookup yields CDR1 SQVTM and CDR2 ANQGSEA. This CDR3 has 12 amino acids. Trimming removed 7 bases at V and 2 bases at J, with 10 bases between. The CDR3 loop reads CSGCGPTDTQYF. The CDR3 DNA reads TGCAGCGGGTGCGGTCCCACAGATACGCAGTATTTT.

The J gene is TRBJ1-5, the V gene TRBV28; D is perhaps TRBD1 (5 bases). Trimming removed 5 bases at V and 1 base at J, with 18 bases between. Germline CDR1 and CDR2: MDHEN and SYDVKM. The CDR3 is 17 amino acids. The CDR3 coding sequence is TGTGCCAGCAGTCTAACCCAGGGAGTAGAAAGCAATCAGCCCCAGCATTTT. It yields the protein CASSLTQGVESNQPQHF.

The V and J genes are TRBV6-5 and TRBJ2-7; D possibly corresponds to TRBD2 (6 bases). The CDR3 extends over 14 amino acids. Germline V gene lookup returns CDR1 MNHEY and CDR2 SVGAGI. Trimming removed 6 bases at V and 2 bases at J, with 14 bases between. The CDR3 protein is CASRIDGSAYEQYF. The DNA of the CDR3 is TGTGCCAGCAGGATCGACGGGAGCGCCTACGAGCAGTACTTC.

The chain carries TRBV28 and TRBJ1-1, with 7 bases aligning to TRBD1. V lost 7 bases, J lost 4 bases, and 6 bases stayed unmatched. Germline V CDR1 and CDR2: MDHEN, SYDVKM. The CDR3 length is 13 residues. CDR3 sequence (DNA): TGTGCCAGCAAGGCAGGGGGAGGCACTGAAGCTTTCTTT. It is translated as CASKAGGGTEAFF.

This chain links TRBV5-8 with TRBJ2-7; 9 nucleotides align to TRBD1. J gave up 3 bases and V 4 bases, and 20 bases lay outside the gene matches. The V gene's germline CDR1 is SGHTS and CDR2 YDEGEE. This CDR3 has 19 amino acids. The CDR3 DNA is TGTGCCAGCAGCCTACTTATGGGACAGGGCATCATTTTTAACTACGAGCAGTACTTC. It codes for CASSLLMGQGIIFNYEQYF.

The chain carries TRBV5-8 and TRBJ2-7; TRBD1 matches at 7 bases. CDR3 length: 13 amino acids. V was pared by 8 bases and J by 1 base, with 6 bases of the junction left unmatched. The germline V gene encodes CDR1 SGHTS and CDR2 YDEGEE. The CDR3 sequence: CASNYRGSYEQYF. Here the CDR3 DNA reads TGTGCCAGTAACTACAGGGGATCCTACGAGCAGTACTTC.

V and J are TRBV5-4 and TRBJ2-1; TRBD1 is a possible D gene (6 bases). V was trimmed by 5 bases and J by 0 bases, leaving 9 bases between them. Looked up from germline, CDR1 is SGHNT and CDR2 is YYREEE (reference sequence). This CDR3 is 14 amino acids long. CDR3 nucleotide sequence: TGTGCCAGCAGGCAGGGGACCTCCTACAATGAGCAGTTCTTC. It is translated as CASRQGTSYNEQFF.

V gene TRBV30 combines with J gene TRBJ2-7; 8 nucleotides agree with TRBD1. V dropped 2 bases and J dropped 10; count of bases not matched to a gene: 10. This CDR3 contains 13 residues. The V gene's germline CDR1 is GTSNPN and CDR2 SVGIG (reference sequence). CDR3 bases: TGTGCCTGGAGTATCGGACAGGGTCCTAATCAGTACTTC. Translation gives CAWSIGQGPNQYF. The full variable domain, rest sourced from reference TRBV30 and TRBJ2-7, is SQTIHQWPATLVQPVGSPLSLECTVEGTSNPNLYWYRQAAGRGLQLLFYSVGIGQISSEVPQNLSASRPQDRQFILSSKKLLLSDSGFYLCAWSIGQGPNQYFGPGTRLTVT.

This clone was counted once. The chain uses TRBV29-1 and TRBJ2-1; the D gene is possibly TRBD1 (5 bases). The length of the CDR3 is 13 residues. Germline V gene lookup returns CDR1 SQVTM and CDR2 ANQGSEA. Deletions cut 1 base from V and 3 bases from J, with 7 bases between. The CDR3 is CSVEGQRYNEQFF. In nucleotides, the CDR3 is TGCAGCGTTGAAGGACAGCGCTACAATGAGCAGTTCTTC.

CDR3 sequence (DNA): TGTGCCAGCAGCTTAGAGGGGGGAACCTACGAGCAGTACTTC. Protein: CASSLEGGTYEQYF. The chain recombines TRBV7-8 with TRBJ2-7; D is possibly TRBD1 or TRBD2 (6 bases each). Trimming took off 1 base at V and 2 bases at J, with 9 bases between the two ends. The CDR3 is 14 amino acids. Germline V gives CDR1 SGHVS, CDR2 FQNEAQ.

V and J are TRBV2 and TRBJ1-5; no reliable D call. The V end lost 2 bases, the J end lost 3 bases, and 8 bases lay between the germline ends. There are 14 residues in the CDR3. Per germline, CDR1 SNHLY and CDR2 FYNNEI. The CDR3 sequence is CASSEQEYNQPQHF. In nucleotides, the CDR3 is TGTGCCAGCAGTGAACAGGAGTACAATCAGCCCCAGCATTTT.

V and J are TRBV28 and TRBJ2-7; D remains ambiguous. In germline, CDR1 is MDHEN, CDR2 SYDVKM. V shed 8 bases and J shed 4 bases, with 6 bases lying between them. CDR3 length equals 10 residues. CDR3 sequence: CASGVYEQYF. The CDR3 coding sequence is TGTGCCAGCGGTGTATACGAGCAGTACTTC.

This sequence joins TRBV2 and TRBJ1-5, with D perhaps matching TRBD1 (5 bases). The V gene's germline CDR1 is SNHLY and CDR2 FYNNEI. The CDR3 runs to 13 residues. The germline V and J ends were trimmed by 7 bases and 3 bases, with 10 bases remaining between them. The CDR3 nucleotides read TGTGCCAGCAAGGGCAGGGACAATCAGCCCCAGCATTTT. Its translation: CASKGRDNQPQHF.

This clone was counted a single time. CDR3 protein: CASSLAPSEAFF. Written as DNA, the CDR3 is TGCGCCAGCAGCTTGGCCCCCAGTGAAGCTTTCTTT. The genes are TRBV5-1 and TRBJ1-1; D unresolved. V lost 0 bases to trimming and J lost 7 bases, with 7 bases between them. This CDR3 spans 12 amino acids. Germline lookup yields CDR1 SGHRS and CDR2 YFSETQ.

The V call is TRBV7-9, the J call TRBJ2-5, with D maybe TRBD2 (5 bases). Germline assignment: CDR1 SEHNR and CDR2 FQNEAQ (reference sequence). V shed 6 bases and J shed 5 bases, with 16 bases lying between them. The CDR3 covers 14 residues. CDR3: CASSPTGSLETQYF. CDR3 sequence (DNA): TGTGCCAGCAGTCCCACGGGATCCTTGGAGACCCAGTACTTC.

The table lists this clone with a few counts. V is TRBV5-4 and J is TRBJ1-5, with unresolved D. Deletions cut 0 bases from V and 4 bases from J, with 5 bases between. The CDR3 contains 13 residues. Germline CDR1 is SGHNT and CDR2 is YYREEE (reference sequence). This CDR3 is CASSLEVNQPQHF. The CDR3 nucleotides are TGTGCCAGCAGCTTGGAAGTAAATCAGCCCCAGCATTTT.

The V gene is TRBV20-1, the J gene TRBJ2-1, with a weak D call TRBD1 (6 bases). Germline V CDR1 and CDR2: DFQATT, SNEGSKA (reference sequence). The CDR3 covers 9 residues. CDR3 sequence reads: CSTGTEQFF. The CDR3 region has the DNA TGCAGCACTGGGACAGAGCAGTTCTTC.

This sequence joins TRBV10-3 and TRBJ2-7, with TRBD2 matching over 7 bases. This CDR3 spans 16 amino acids. Germline V gene lookup returns CDR1 ENHRY and CDR2 SYGVKD. The V gene end was trimmed by 4 bases and the J gene end by 0 bases; junction bases not matched to a gene: 9. This CDR3 reads CAISGGSSGPSYEQYF. The CDR3, as DNA: TGTGCCATCAGTGGGGGTAGTAGCGGGCCCTCCTACGAGCAGTACTTC.

V usage is TRBV7-9 and J usage is TRBJ1-1; no clear D gene. Trimming removed 2 bases from V and 3 bases from J, with 10 bases in between. The CDR3 length is 14 residues. CDR1 SEHNR and CDR2 FQNEAQ come from the germline V gene (reference sequence). CDR3 in amino acids: CASSLRAEDTEAFF. CDR3 nucleotide sequence: TGTGCCAGCAGCTTAAGGGCGGAGGACACTGAAGCTTTCTTT.

The rearrangement joins TRBV5-1 to TRBJ2-1, with a tentative D call TRBD2 (6 bases). Trimming removed 1 base at V and 6 bases at J, with 11 bases between. Germline loops: CDR1 SGHRS, CDR2 YFSETQ. This CDR3 is built from 14 residues. CDR3 sequence (DNA): TGCGCCAGCAGCTTGTCCCCGGGGGTCAATGAGCAGTTCTTC. Translated: CASSLSPGVNEQFF.

The V gene is TRBV5-6, the J gene TRBJ2-1; 8 bases line up with TRBD2. V dropped 1 base and J dropped 9; count of bases not matched to a gene: 6. The CDR3 totals 14 residues. Germline CDR1 is SGHDT and CDR2 is YYEEEE. The CDR3 bases are TGTGCCAGCAGCTTGTCGGTAGCGGGAACTGAGCAGTTCTTC. Protein sequence: CASSLSVAGTEQFF.

Remarks on this clone: Other DNA sequences from this sample encode an identical CDR3 as well. The J gene is TRBJ1-1, the V gene TRBV7-9; 9 bases agree with TRBD1. V lost 2 bases, J lost 8 bases, and 3 bases stayed unmatched. CDR3 size: 13 residues. Germline V CDR1 and CDR2: SEHNR, FQNEAQ (reference sequence). CDR3 protein: CASSLLGTGEAFF. In DNA, the CDR3 is TGTGCCAGCAGCTTATTAGGGACAGGGGAAGCTTTCTTT.

This chain joins TRBV2 and TRBJ2-5; possibly TRBD2 for D (6 bases). Trimming removed 8 bases from V and 5 bases from J, with 21 bases in between. Germline CDR1 reads SNHLY; CDR2 reads FYNNEI. The CDR3 length is 15 residues. The CDR3 DNA sequence: TGTGCCAGCTCACCCAATCCCGGGGGTCGGGAGACCCAGTACTTC. Translated: CASSPNPGGRETQYF.

The rearrangement links TRBV18 to TRBJ1-5, with a weak D call TRBD1 (6 bases). Germline V gene lookup returns CDR1 KGHSH and CDR2 LQKENI. V shed 6 bases and J shed 2 bases, with 20 bases lying between them. The CDR3 runs to 17 residues. CDR3 loop: CASSGGAGRGGNQPQHF. CDR3 in DNA: TGTGCCAGCTCGGGGGGGGCCGGTCGCGGTGGCAATCAGCCCCAGCATTTT. Supplemented by reference TRBV18 and TRBJ1-5, the full variable domain reads NAGVMQNPRHLVRRRGQEARLRCSPMKGHSHVYWYRQLPEEGLKFMVYLQKENIIDESGMPKERFSAEFPKEGPSILRIQQVVRGDSAAYFCASSGGAGRGGNQPQHFGDGTRLSIL.